A single sample is the source of the 20 T cell receptor beta chains below, sequenced in a study of post-analysis software for immune sequencing data. Sequencing libraries made from TCR beta cDNA carried unique molecular identifiers. MiXCR, applied by TCRdb to the PCR reads, yields one record per CDR3 protein. The table shows about 620,000 distinct CDR3 sequences, with roughly two fifths occurring only once. What these receptors recognize is not known. General study findings and limits: When patients were compared with controls, about five TRBV segments were more frequent, TRBV5-6, TRBV5-1 and TRBV20-1 among them.

The sequencing input was blood. The receptor source for this set is a girl aged 5-17 years with multiple sclerosis.

CDR3 residues: CACYSGGAGINEQYF. DNA of the CDR3: TGTGCCTGTTATAGCGGGGGGGCCGGGATAAACGAGCAGTACTTC. The gene calls are TRBV30 and TRBJ2-5; the match to TRBD2 covers 11 bases. The DNA end is more similar to TRBJ2-7, so the J call may be wrong. Germline V gives CDR1 GTSNPN, CDR2 SVGIG (reference sequence). The CDR3 length is 15 residues.

In nucleotides, the CDR3 is TGTGCCAGCAGCTCGAGCGCGTTTAGAGCCAACAATGAGCAGTTCTTC. Protein product: CASSSSAFRANNEQFF. The genes are TRBV7-2 and TRBJ2-1; unclear D gene. The CDR3 has 16 amino acids. Germline CDR1 SGHTA, CDR2 FQGNSA. Trimming shortened V by 4 bases and J by 5 bases, and 18 bases separated the two germline ends.

This clonotype was detected only a few times. The junction does not match germline at one end; this may be a read error. The chain recombines TRBV6-6 with TRBJ2-1; D may be TRBD2 (5 bases). CDR3 length equals 12 residues. The germline V gene has CDR1 MNHNY and CDR2 SVGAGI (reference sequence). CDR3 DNA sequence: TGTGCCATCAGTCCTCAGGCGAGGAGGCCGTTCTTC. Translated, it gives CAISPQARRPFF.

The V and J genes are TRBV30 and TRBJ1-2; D not resolved. Trimming shortened V by 0 bases and J by 1 base, and 6 bases separated the two germline ends. Germline CDR1 reads GTSNPN; CDR2 reads SVGIG (reference sequence). The CDR3 runs to 13 residues. The CDR3 DNA reads TGTGCCTGGAGTGTCCTGAATAACTATGGCTACACCTTC. It is translated as CAWSVLNNYGYTF.

This clonotype turned up a few times. This sequence joins TRBV20-1 and TRBJ1-5; a weak D match, TRBD1 (5 bases). V was trimmed by 6 bases and J by 0 bases, leaving 18 bases between them. The V gene's germline CDR1 is DFQATT and CDR2 SNEGSKA (reference sequence). The CDR3 length is 16 residues. The CDR3 DNA follows: TGCAGTGCGAACAATGACAGATCATATAGCAATCAGCCCCAGCATTTT. Translated, it gives CSANNDRSYSNQPQHF.

The V and J genes are TRBV20-1 and TRBJ1-1; tentative D call: TRBD1 (5 bases). Per the germline V gene, CDR1 is DFQATT and CDR2 is SNEGSKA (reference sequence). V shed 0 bases and J shed 11 bases, with 19 bases lying between them. The CDR3 is 14 amino acids. The CDR3 sequence: CSARDDGGAGWAFF. The CDR3 DNA reads TGCAGTGCTAGAGATGATGGAGGGGCAGGGTGGGCTTTCTTT.

This clonotype has more than one count but fewer than ten. The V call is TRBV29-1, the J call TRBJ2-1, with 9 nucleotides matching TRBD2. This CDR3 region has 15 residues. V lost 1 base, J lost 8 bases, and 9 bases stayed unmatched. CDR1 is SQVTM, CDR2 ANQGSEA, per germline. The CDR3 coding sequence is TGCAGCGTTGAAGGGGGGCTAGCGGGAAAGGATGAGCAGTTCTTC. Residues: CSVEGGLAGKDEQFF.

There are a few counts of this clonotype. The gene calls are TRBV5-1 and TRBJ1-1; D is undetermined. The V end was cut by 2 bases, the J end by 2 bases, with 13 bases between. From germline, CDR1 is SGHRS and CDR2 YFSETQ. CDR3 size: 15 residues. CDR3 sequence: CASSFFGVFNTEAFF. The DNA of the CDR3 is TGCGCCAGCAGCTTTTTCGGGGTTTTTAACACTGAAGCTTTCTTT.

The gene calls are TRBV5-1 and TRBJ2-3, with D possibly being TRBD1 (6 bases). The V gene's germline CDR1 is SGHRS and CDR2 YFSETQ. V lost 0 bases and J lost 6, with 14 bases in between. The CDR3 has 15 amino acids. This CDR3 is CASSLDGTPADTQYF. The CDR3 nucleotides are TGCGCCAGCAGCTTGGACGGGACACCTGCCGATACGCAGTATTTT.

Only a few counts were recorded for this clonotype. The rearrangement uses TRBV5-5 and TRBJ2-1, with 10 positions matching TRBD2. The CDR3 is made up of 17 amino acids. V was pared by 0 bases and J by 9 bases, with 12 bases of the junction left unmatched. In germline, CDR1 is SGHKS, CDR2 YYEKEE (reference sequence). The CDR3 coding sequence is TGTGCCAGCAGCTTGGTCTCGCTAGCGGGGGCGACGGGTGAGCAGTTCTTC. This translates into CASSLVSLAGATGEQFF.

The chain links TRBV6-6 to TRBJ2-7; 11 nucleotides match TRBD1. CDR3 length equals 17 residues. CDR1 is MNHNY, CDR2 SVGAGI, per germline (reference sequence). Trimming at V came to 0 bases and at J to 3 bases, leaving 7 bases not matched to a gene. The CDR3 loop is CASSYSRPGTGGYEQYF. The CDR3 bases are TGTGCCAGCAGTTACTCGAGACCCGGGACAGGGGGCTACGAGCAGTACTTC.

This clonotype was counted only a few times. This chain joins TRBV29-1 and TRBJ2-7, with D perhaps assigned TRBD1 or TRBD2 (5 bases each). Germline loops: CDR1 SQVTM, CDR2 ANQGSEA. Trimming left V 5 bases short and J 2 bases short, with 10 bases between. This CDR3 has 12 amino acids. CDR3 sequence: CSVRDETYEQYF. The CDR3 nucleotides read TGCAGCGTTAGGGACGAAACCTACGAGCAGTACTTC.

This clonotype was picked up a small number of times. The CDR3 reads CASSKGEGDSTDTQYF. The CDR3 DNA sequence: TGTGCCAGCAGCAAAGGGGAGGGCGATAGCACAGATACGCAGTATTTT. The chain has TRBV4-2 and TRBJ2-3; the match to TRBD2 covers 7 bases. CDR1 and CDR2 (germline): LGHNA, YNFKEQ. J lost 0 bases, V lost 5 bases, and 8 bases had no gene match. This CDR3 is 16 amino acids long.

V gene TRBV29-1 combines with J gene TRBJ2-4; D perhaps matches TRBD2 (6 bases). Germline lookup yields CDR1 SQVTM and CDR2 ANQGSEA. This CDR3 comprises 12 residues. Trimming shortened V by 7 bases and J by 7 bases, and 14 bases separated the two germline ends. For the CDR3, the DNA is TGCAGCGGATGGGACCGGGGGAACATTCAGTACTTC. Translating gives CSGWDRGNIQYF.

The rearrangement joins TRBV6-5 to TRBJ2-7; the match to TRBD2 covers 10 bases. J lost 3 bases, V lost 0 bases, and 2 bases had no gene match. The germline CDR1 and CDR2 sequences are MNHEY and SVGAGI. This CDR3 region has 15 residues. The CDR3 DNA follows: TGTGCCAGCAGTTACTCGACTAGCGGGCGCTACGAGCAGTACTTC. Translation: CASSYSTSGRYEQYF.

The chain links TRBV9 to TRBJ2-1; the D is unclear. V was clipped by 0 bases and J by 2 bases, with 6 bases between them. The CDR3 is made up of 14 amino acids. The germline V gene encodes CDR1 SGDLS and CDR2 YYNGEE. The CDR3 sequence: CASSVGSAYNEQFF. As DNA, the CDR3 is TGTGCCAGCAGCGTAGGCTCGGCCTACAATGAGCAGTTCTTC.

This chain joins TRBV5-1 and TRBJ2-1, with D possibly being TRBD1 (6 bases). The CDR3 length is 12 residues. Trimming stripped 7 bases from V and 4 bases from J, with 9 bases between. Germline CDR1 is SGHRS and CDR2 is YFSETQ. The CDR3 nucleotides are TGCGCCAGCCGTAGGGGGTACAATGAGCAGTTCTTC. It encodes CASRRGYNEQFF.

There are a few counts of this clonotype. This rearrangement joins TRBV12-3 or TRBV12-4 to TRBJ1-1; D gene ambiguous. The V end was cut by 5 bases, the J end by 4 bases, with 11 bases between. CDR3 length: 13 residues. The CDR3 DNA sequence: TGTGCCAGCAGTCCGTTTGATACCACTGAAGCTTTCTTT. Translating gives CASSPFDTTEAFF.

J is TRBJ2-6 and V is TRBV20-1; no clear D. The CDR3 is 15 amino acids. Trimming shortened V by 3 bases and J by 0 bases, and 9 bases separated the two germline ends. Germline V gene data show CDR1 as DFQATT and CDR2 as SNEGSKA (reference sequence). CDR3 loop: CSASTGRSGANVLTF. The CDR3 nucleotides read TGCAGTGCTAGTACCGGACGCTCTGGGGCCAACGTCCTGACTTTC.

Only a few counts were recorded for this clonotype. This rearrangement joins TRBV20-1 to TRBJ1-2; weak D call: TRBD1 (5 bases). CDR3 length: 12 amino acids. Trimming stripped 3 bases from V and 4 bases from J, with 9 bases between. Germline CDR1 is DFQATT and CDR2 is SNEGSKA (reference sequence). The CDR3 reads CSARKDTYGYTF. The CDR3 DNA reads as TGCAGTGCTAGGAAGGACACCTATGGCTACACCTTC.